Here is one T cell receptor beta chain with its context. This sample was included in a study of cytomegalovirus exposure and HLA in healthy donors. In the PCR, 60 Vbeta and 13 Jbeta primers were used. The data were produced by immunoSEQ multiplex PCR, yet TCRdb's version contains in-frame clones alone and is incomplete. The table lists roughly 120,000 clones, 60% to 80% of them singletons. V lost 2 bases to trimming and J lost 6 bases, with 11 bases between them. Germline CDR1 is SGHTA and CDR2 is FQGNSA. This CDR3 comprises 14 residues. The specimen sequenced was PBMCs. This sequence was found in a man between 50 and 59 years old in good health and CMV-seropositive. V gene TRBV7-2 combines with J gene TRBJ1-5; possibly TRBD1 for D (6 bases). The CDR3 region has the DNA TGTGCCAGCAGCTTACGGGGGGCAGGTCAGCCCCAGCATTTT. This codes for CASSLRGAGQPQHF.